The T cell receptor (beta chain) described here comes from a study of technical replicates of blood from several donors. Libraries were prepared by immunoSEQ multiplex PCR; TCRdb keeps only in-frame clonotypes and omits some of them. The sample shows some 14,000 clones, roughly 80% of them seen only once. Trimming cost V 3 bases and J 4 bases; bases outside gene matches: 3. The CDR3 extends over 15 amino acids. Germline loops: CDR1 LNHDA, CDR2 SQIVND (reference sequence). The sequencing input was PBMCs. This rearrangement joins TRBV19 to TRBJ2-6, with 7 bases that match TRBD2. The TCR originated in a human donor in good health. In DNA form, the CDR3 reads TGTGCCAGTAGTATTCGGGGGGTCGGGGCCAACGTCCTGACTTTC. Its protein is CASSIRGVGANVLTF.